This T cell receptor (beta chain) was found in a study of neurological immune-mediated disorders. General observations from the study: The greatest degree of TCR clonal expansion was observed in HTLV-1-associated myelopathy, with the lowest in multiple sclerosis, below that of healthy controls.

TCRdb re-called the 5' RACE reads with MiXCR, one entry per CDR3 protein. There are about 50,000 distinct CDR3 sequences in the sample; 10% occur only once, and 5.3% lies in the top ten. This clonotype was seen ten or more times. Antigen specificity is unknown. Germline-derived CDR1 and CDR2 are KGHDR and SFDVKD. The germline V and J ends were trimmed by 12 bases and 4 bases, with 21 bases remaining between them. The CDR3 sequence is 15 residues long. This sequence joins TRBV24-1 and TRBJ1-5; D not resolved. The sequence derives from a man aged 65 to 79 with HTLV-1-associated myelopathy (HAM/TSP). The sequencing input was PBMCs. The CDR3 region has the DNA TGTGCCTCGTCGTGGGAAACGGAGGGAAATCAGCCCCAGCATTTT. It translates to CASSWETEGNQPQHF.